This is a list of T cell receptor beta chains from one sample in a study of blood T cell repertoires in COVID-19. The assay was immunoSEQ multiplex PCR, and TCRdb's table has in-frame clones only and misses some. The sample records approximately 140,000 clones, 79% being singletons. Input material: peripheral blood. The receptors stem from a man between 60 and 75 years old with acute or convalescent COVID-19. CDR3s include the opening cysteine and the closing phenylalanine or tryptophan. A D gene is named only where the DNA matches it firmly. A clone size is listed for some rows: how often the clone was seen (once, few, many), or a class if it is expanded.

TRBJ1-4,TRBV28,-,-,TGTGCCAGCAGTTCCCATACGACAGGCCTGGAAGTAAAACTGTTTTTT,CASSSHTTGLEVKLFF
TRBJ1-1,TRBV6-5,once,TRBD1,TGTGCCAGCAGGTCCGGGACAGGTCTCACTGAAGCTTTCTTT,CASRSGTGLTEAFF
TRBJ1-6,TRBV6-5,-,TRBD1,TGTGCCAGCAGCCACCGACAGGGGTCGAATTCACCCCTCCACTTT,CASSHRQGSNSPLHF
TRBJ2-2,TRBV5-4,-,-,TGTGCCAGCAGCTTGGAGGCAGGGACGAACACCGGGGAGCTGTTTTTT,CASSLEAGTNTGELFF
TRBJ1-1,TRBV5-6,-,-,TGTGCCAGCACCCCATGGGGCACGACTGAAGCTTTCTTT,CASTPWGTTEAFF
TRBJ2-7,TRBV5-1,-,TRBD1,TGCGCCAGCAGCTTGGGTTGGGGACAGGGAAACTACGAGCAGTACTTC,CASSLGWGQGNYEQYF
TRBJ2-1,TRBV4-2,-,TRBD2,TGTGCCAGCAGCCCGCTAGCGGTCTCCTACAATGAGCAGTTCTTC,CASSPLAVSYNEQFF
TRBJ2-1,TRBV30,-,TRBD2,TGTGCCTGGAGCGTCGGCGGGAGCTCCTACAATGAGCAGTTCTTC,CAWSVGGSSYNEQFF
TRBJ2-3,TRBV13,-,TRBD2,TGTGCCAGCAGCGCGGGGGGCACAGATACGCAGTATTTT,CASSAGGTDTQYF
TRBJ2-7,TRBV6-6,-,-,TGTGCCAGCAGTTCTCAGGGATACGAGCAGTACTTC,CASSSQGYEQYF
TRBJ2-7,TRBV7-2,few,-,TGTGCCAGCAGCTTACATCCCAGGGATGTAGCGGACGAGCAGTACTTC,CASSLHPRDVADEQYF
TRBJ1-3,TRBV19,-,TRBD1,TGTGCCAGTAGTTTGAGGCCCACAGGGGTCTTCTCTGGAAACACCATATATTTT,CASSLRPTGVFSGNTIYF
TRBJ1-2,TRBV28,few,TRBD1,TGTGCCGGGGAGAAAGGACAGGGGGGCGGCTACACCTTC,CAGEKGQGGGYTF
TRBJ1-4,TRBV15,-,-,TGTGCCACCAGCAGTCCACCGAGGGATGAAAAACTGTTTTTT,CATSSPPRDEKLFF
TRBJ2-2,TRBV27,-,-,TGTGCCAGCAGAATCAGCCAAGGGGGCGGGGAGCTGTTTTTT,CASRISQGGGELFF
TRBJ2-1,TRBV5-1,once,-,TGCGCCAGCAGCTCCCAGGGGCATGGGGCTGTGAGAGAGCAGTTCTTC,CASSSQGHGAVREQFF
TRBJ1-1,TRBV9,-,TRBD1,TGTGCCAGCAGCGCCCAGACAGGGGGCGGAGAAGCTTTCTTT,CASSAQTGGGEAFF
TRBJ2-1,TRBV19,-,TRBD1,TGTGCCAGTAGTATAACAGGGGACCTGACCTACAATGAGCAGTTCTTC,CASSITGDLTYNEQFF
TRBJ2-2,TRBV3-1/TRBV3-2,once,-,TGTGCCAGCAGTTCCCGCGGGACTTCCCGCGGGGAGCTGTTTTTT,CASSSRGTSRGELFF
TRBJ2-7,TRBV20-1,many,TRBD2,TGCAGTGCTAGTCGGCTAGCGGGAGAATTGTCCTACGAGCAGTACTTC,CSASRLAGELSYEQYF
TRBJ1-3,TRBV5-1,few,-,TGCGCCAGCAGCTTGGGACAGCCTTCTGGAAACACCATATATTTT,CASSLGQPSGNTIYF
TRBJ2-3,TRBV6-2/TRBV6-3,-,-,TGTGCCAGCAGTAACCTACATACGCAGTATTTT,CASSNLHTQYF